This T cell receptor (beta chain) came from a study of tumor-infiltrating lymphocytes in primary liver carcinoma. Study at large: Tumors were staged T1-T3 N0M0 and measured roughly 4 to 10 cm across. Study findings and constraints: Tumor region pairs outstripped tumor-adjacent and tumor-blood pairs in overlap. No comparison of CD4+ and CD8+ repertoires was made, since the samples were bulk unsorted.

CDR3 size: 16 residues. The V gene's germline CDR1 is GTSNPN and CDR2 SVGIG (reference sequence). The V end lost 0 bases, the J end lost 5 bases, and 18 bases lay between the germline ends. The sample holds one count of this clonotype. Its specificity is unknown. The investigators made TCR beta cDNA from about 510 ng total RNA, using a constant-region primer. Slightly modified ARM-PCR, run as three nested multiplex PCR rounds, produced the TCR beta libraries. The first two PCR rounds, approximately 11 cycles each, used TRBV1-TRBV30 forward primers and a C-beta reverse primer. Using its own MiXCR run on the multiplex PCR reads, TCRdb lists one record per CDR3 protein. The profile covers approximately 340,000 distinct CDR3 sequences, with about 65% appearing a single time and 5.5% to 7% taken by the ten largest. Unsorted whole blood yielded blood RNA, and germline DNA was extracted as well. Patients were treatment-naive with chronic HBV infection.

The chain recombines TRBV30 with TRBJ2-3; a possible D gene is TRBD2 (7 bases). The origin of this receptor is a man in his forties with primary liver carcinoma and hepatitis B virus infection. What was sequenced was peripheral blood. The CDR3 loop is CAWSVGGGAPKDTQYF. CDR3 nucleotide sequence: TGTGCCTGGAGTGTTGGAGGGGGGGCGCCGAAAGATACGCAGTATTTT.